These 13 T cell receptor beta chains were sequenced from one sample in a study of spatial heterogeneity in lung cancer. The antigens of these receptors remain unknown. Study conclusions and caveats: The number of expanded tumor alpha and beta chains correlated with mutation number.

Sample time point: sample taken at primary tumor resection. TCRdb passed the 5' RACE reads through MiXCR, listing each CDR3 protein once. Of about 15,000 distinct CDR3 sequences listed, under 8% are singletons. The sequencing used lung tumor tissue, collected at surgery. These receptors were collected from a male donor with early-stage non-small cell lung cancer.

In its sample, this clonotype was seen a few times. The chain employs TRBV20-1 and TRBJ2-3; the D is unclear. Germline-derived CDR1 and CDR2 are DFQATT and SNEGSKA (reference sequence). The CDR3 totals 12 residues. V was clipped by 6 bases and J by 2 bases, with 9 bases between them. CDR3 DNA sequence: TGCAGTGCGTTAGTTACCACAGATACGCAGTATTTT. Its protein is CSALVTTDTQYF.

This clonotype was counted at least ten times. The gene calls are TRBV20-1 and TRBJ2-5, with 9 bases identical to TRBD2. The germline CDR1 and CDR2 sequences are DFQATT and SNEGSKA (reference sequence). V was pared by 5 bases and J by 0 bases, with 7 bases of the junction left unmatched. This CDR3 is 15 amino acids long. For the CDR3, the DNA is TGCAGTGCTCCCCTTAGCGGGGGAAACCAAGAGACCCAGTACTTC. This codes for CSAPLSGGNQETQYF.

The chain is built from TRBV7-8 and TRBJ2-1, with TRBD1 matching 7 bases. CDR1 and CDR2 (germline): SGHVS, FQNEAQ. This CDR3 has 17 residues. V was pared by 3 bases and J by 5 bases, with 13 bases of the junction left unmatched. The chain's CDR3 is CASSFSRTGPPNNEQFF. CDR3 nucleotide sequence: TGTGCCAGCAGCTTCTCGCGGACAGGTCCCCCGAACAATGAGCAGTTCTTC.

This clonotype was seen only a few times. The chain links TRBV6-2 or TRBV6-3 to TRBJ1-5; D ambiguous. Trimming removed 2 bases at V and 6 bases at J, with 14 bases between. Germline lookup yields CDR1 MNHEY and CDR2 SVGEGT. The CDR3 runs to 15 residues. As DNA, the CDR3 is TGTGCCAGCAGTTACCTGTCAGGAGCGGTTCAGCCCCAGCATTTT. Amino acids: CASSYLSGAVQPQHF.

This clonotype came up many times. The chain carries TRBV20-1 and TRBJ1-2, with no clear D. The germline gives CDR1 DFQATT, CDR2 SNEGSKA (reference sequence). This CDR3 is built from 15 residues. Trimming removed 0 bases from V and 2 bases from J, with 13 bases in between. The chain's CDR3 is CSARDTGYNNYGYTF. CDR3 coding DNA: TGCAGTGCTAGAGATACGGGGTATAACAACTATGGCTACACCTTC.

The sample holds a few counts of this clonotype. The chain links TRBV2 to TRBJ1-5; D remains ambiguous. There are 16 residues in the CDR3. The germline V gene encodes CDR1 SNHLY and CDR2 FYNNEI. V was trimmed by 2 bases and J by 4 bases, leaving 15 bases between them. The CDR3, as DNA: TGTGCCAGCAGTGAAAGGGTAGGAGAATTAAATCAGCCCCAGCATTTT. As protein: CASSERVGELNQPQHF.

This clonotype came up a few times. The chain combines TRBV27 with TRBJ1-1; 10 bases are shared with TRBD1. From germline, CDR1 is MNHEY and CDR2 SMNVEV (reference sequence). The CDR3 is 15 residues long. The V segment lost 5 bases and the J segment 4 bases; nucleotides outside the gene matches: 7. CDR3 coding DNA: TGTGCCAGCAGTCCGGGACAGGGGTACGGCACTGAAGCTTTCTTT. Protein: CASSPGQGYGTEAFF.

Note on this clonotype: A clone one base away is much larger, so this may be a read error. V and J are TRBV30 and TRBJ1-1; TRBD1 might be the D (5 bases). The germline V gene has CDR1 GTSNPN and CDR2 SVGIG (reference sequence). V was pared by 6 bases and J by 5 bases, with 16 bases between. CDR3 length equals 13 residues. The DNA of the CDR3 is TGTGCCTGTGACAAGGGGCCAGAGACTGAAGCTTTCTTT. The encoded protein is CACDKGPETEAFF.

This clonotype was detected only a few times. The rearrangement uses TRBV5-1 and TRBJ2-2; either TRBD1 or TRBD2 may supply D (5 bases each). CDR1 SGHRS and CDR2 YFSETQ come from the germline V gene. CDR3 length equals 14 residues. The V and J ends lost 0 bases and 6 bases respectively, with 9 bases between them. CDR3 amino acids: CASSLGGTAGELFF. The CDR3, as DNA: TGCGCCAGCAGCTTGGGAGGGACGGCCGGGGAGCTGTTTTTT.

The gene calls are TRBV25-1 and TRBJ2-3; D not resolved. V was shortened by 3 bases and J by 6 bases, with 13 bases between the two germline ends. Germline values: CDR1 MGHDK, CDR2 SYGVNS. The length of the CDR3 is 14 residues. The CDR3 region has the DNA TGTGCCAGCAGTGATTATTCTGCCGCCGATACGCAGTATTTT. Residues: CASSDYSAADTQYF.

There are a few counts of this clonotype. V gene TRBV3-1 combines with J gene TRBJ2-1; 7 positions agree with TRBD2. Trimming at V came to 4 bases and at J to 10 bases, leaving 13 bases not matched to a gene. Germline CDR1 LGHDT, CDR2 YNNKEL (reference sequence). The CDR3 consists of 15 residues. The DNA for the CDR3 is TGTGCCAGCAGCCCTACGGACGGGGGGAGGAGAGAGCAGTTCTTC. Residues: CASSPTDGGRREQFF.

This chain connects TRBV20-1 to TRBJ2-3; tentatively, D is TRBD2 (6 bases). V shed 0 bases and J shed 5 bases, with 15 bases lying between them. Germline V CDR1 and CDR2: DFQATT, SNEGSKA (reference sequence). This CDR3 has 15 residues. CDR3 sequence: CSARDFTGEVDTQYF. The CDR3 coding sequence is TGCAGTGCTAGAGATTTCACGGGGGAAGTAGATACGCAGTATTTT.

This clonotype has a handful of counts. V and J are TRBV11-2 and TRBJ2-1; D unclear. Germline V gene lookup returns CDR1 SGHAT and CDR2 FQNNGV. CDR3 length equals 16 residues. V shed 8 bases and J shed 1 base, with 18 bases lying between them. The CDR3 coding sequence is TGTGCCAGCGGACCGATCTGGGTAACTTCCTACAATGAGCAGTTCTTC. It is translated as CASGPIWVTSYNEQFF.